The source of this T cell receptor beta chain is a study of vaccination effects on CD4 cells after COVID-19. Findings and caveats of the study: Early timepoints after infection were absent, and convalescent patients were few in the study.

Concerning this clone itself: Its antigen is undetermined.

The length of the CDR3 is 15 residues. Germline V gives CDR1 LNHNV, CDR2 YYDKDF (reference sequence). V was shortened by 0 bases and J by 3 bases, with 11 bases between the two germline ends. This table comes from immunoSEQ multiplex PCR, and its TCRdb copy is limited to in-frame clones, with some not included. In the table there are about 64,000 clones, just over 70% of which are singletons. Cultured cells yielded isolated CD4+ T cells after more than nine days. Their SARS-CoV-2 infection, verified by PCR, occurred between March and December 2020. The chain is built from TRBV15 and TRBJ1-2; perhaps TRBD1 as D (5 bases). Sample: CD4+ T cells from PBMCs cultured without peptide, taken before COVID-19 vaccination. The clonotype comes from a human donor who had a prior SARS-CoV-2 infection. CDR3 sequence (DNA): TGTGCCACCAGCAGAGATGGGGGGTATGACTATGGCTACACCTTC. It codes for CATSRDGGYDYGYTF.